The rows below give T cell receptor beta chains drawn from one sample of a study of blood T cell repertoires in COVID-19. Generated by immunoSEQ multiplex PCR, the TCRdb table keeps only in-frame clones and is missing some. Of 230,000 or so clones detected, about 90% appear once; the ten largest clones hold about 15%. The sequencing sample was made of PBMCs or T cells enriched from blood (not recorded which). These receptors all stem from a woman aged 50 to 60 with acute COVID-19. The CDR3 runs from the conserved cysteine through the conserved F or W. Each record gives: V gene, clone size, D gene, J gene, CDR3 DNA, CDR3 protein. A D gene is named only where the DNA matches it firmly. Size tells how often a clone was seen (once, few, many) or the class of an expanded clone, and some rows leave it out.

TRBV7-9	-	-	TRBJ1-4	TGTGCCAGCAGCTTAGCAGACACGAGGAGGGGAAAACTGTTTTTT	CASSLADTRRGKLFF
TRBV4-1	-	-	TRBJ2-2	TGCGCCAGCAGCCCCCCAGGGTTGACCGGGGAGCTGTTTTTT	CASSPPGLTGELFF
TRBV7-9	-	-	TRBJ2-2	TGTGCCAGCAGCTGGAAGGCTAGCTGGGGGAGGACCGGGGAGCTGTTTTTT	CASSWKASWGRTGELFF
TRBV28	-	TRBD2	TRBJ2-7	TGTGCCAGCACCTTCGGGGGGAGTAGTTACGAGCAGTACTTC	CASTFGGSSYEQYF
TRBV28	-	-	TRBJ1-3	TGTGCCATCACGGACGGGGGCTCTGGAAACACCATATATTTT	CAITDGGSGNTIYF
TRBV6-6	-	-	TRBJ2-1	TGTGCCAGCAGCCGCGACGCCCCGGGACTGGGATTGGTCGGGGATTACAATGAGCAGTTCTTC	CASSRDAPGLGLVGDYNEQFF
TRBV4-3	-	TRBD2	TRBJ2-5	TGCGCCAGCAGCCAAGGAGCGGGACCCCAAGAGACCCAGTACTTC	CASSQGAGPQETQYF
TRBV5-1	-	TRBD1	TRBJ2-7	TGCGCCAGCAGCAGGACGGGACAGGGGGCCGGCTACGAGCAGTACTTC	CASSRTGQGAGYEQYF
TRBV27	-	TRBD1	TRBJ1-6	TGTGCCAGCAGTCCCACACAGGGGATCAATTCACCCCTCCACTTT	CASSPTQGINSPLHF
TRBV13	-	-	TRBJ1-6	TGTGCCAGCAGCCGAGCGCAGGGGTGGTATAATTCACCCCTCCACTTT	CASSRAQGWYNSPLHF
TRBV13	-	TRBD2	TRBJ2-1	TGTGCCAGCAGCCTCAAGGGAGCGGGGTACAATGAGCAGTTCTTC	CASSLKGAGYNEQFF
TRBV7-2	-	TRBD2	TRBJ2-7	TGTGCCAGCCGGGGGAGGACTAGCTTGGACTACGAGCAGTACTTC	CASRGRTSLDYEQYF
TRBV18	-	TRBD1	TRBJ1-4	TGTGCCAGCTCTCCCGACAGGGTGATTAATGAAAAACTGTTTTTT	CASSPDRVINEKLFF
TRBV28	-	TRBD1	TRBJ1-1	TGTGCCAGCAGTGACCCCGGGACAGGGGGGGGTATCCTCTTT	CASSDPGTGGGILF
TRBV5-4	-	-	TRBJ1-1	TGTGCCAGCAGCCTAAAGTCAGACTCGAACACTGAAGCTTTCTTT	CASSLKSDSNTEAFF
TRBV25-1	-	TRBD1	TRBJ2-3	TGTGCCAGCACGGACTTAGAGGGGGCTCAAGATACGCAGTATTTT	CASTDLEGAQDTQYF
TRBV9	-	-	TRBJ2-4	TGTGCCAGCAGCGACAGCAAAAACATTCAGTACTTC	CASSDSKNIQYF
TRBV19	-	TRBD1	TRBJ2-1	TGTGCCAGTAGTCTCCCAAGGCAGGGGGCTTACAATGAGCAGTTCTTC	CASSLPRQGAYNEQFF
TRBV28	-	TRBD1	TRBJ1-3	TGTGCCAGCAGATATGACAGGGCTGGAAACACCATATATTTT	CASRYDRAGNTIYF
TRBV6-5	-	TRBD1	TRBJ1-1	TGTGCCAGCAGTTGGGGACAGATGAACACTGAAGCTTTCTTT	CASSWGQMNTEAFF
TRBV10-3	-	-	TRBJ1-2	TGTGCCATCAGCGTAGATGGTAACCTCGGGGATGGCTACACCTTC	CAISVDGNLGDGYTF
TRBV29-1	once	TRBD1	TRBJ2-2	TGCAGCGTACGACAGGGGTCCGGGGAGCTGTTTTTT	CSVRQGSGELFF
TRBV28	-	-	TRBJ1-1	TGTGCCAGCAGGCGGGGGGGGGCTTCGCCCACTGAAGCTTTCTTT	CASRRGGASPTEAFF
TRBV9	-	TRBD2	TRBJ2-7	TGTGCCAGCAGCCCCGCGGTAGCGGGAGGCTTCTCCTACGAGCAGTACTTC	CASSPAVAGGFSYEQYF
TRBV30	-	TRBD2	TRBJ2-1	TGTGCCCAGAATTCCGGGAGGGTCTATGAGCAGTTCTTC	CAQNSGRVYEQFF
TRBV11-2	-	-	TRBJ2-5	TGTGCCAGCAGCTCCTTCGAGGACCAGTACTTC	CASSSFEDQYF
TRBV28	-	-	TRBJ1-2	TGTGCCAGCACCTCCGTGGGGACACTTAACTATGGCTACACCTTC	CASTSVGTLNYGYTF
TRBV6-5	-	-	TRBJ2-5	TGTGCCAGCCTCGGGAATCAAGAGACCCAGTACTTC	CASLGNQETQYF
TRBV7-9	-	-	TRBJ2-1	TGTGCCAGCAGCTTGAGTGAGCTTATCCGTGAGCAGTTCTTC	CASSLSELIREQFF
TRBV12-3/TRBV12-4	-	-	TRBJ2-7	TGTGCCAGCAGCTTAGGGGAGACCTACGAGCAGTACTTC	CASSLGETYEQYF
TRBV5-5	once	-	TRBJ2-7	TGTGCCAGCAGCTTGGAGGCAGGGTCCTACGAGCAGTACTTC	CASSLEAGSYEQYF
TRBV19	-	TRBD2	TRBJ2-1	TGTGCCTCAACGGAGGCGGGAGCTTACAATGAGCAGTTCTTC	CASTEAGAYNEQFF